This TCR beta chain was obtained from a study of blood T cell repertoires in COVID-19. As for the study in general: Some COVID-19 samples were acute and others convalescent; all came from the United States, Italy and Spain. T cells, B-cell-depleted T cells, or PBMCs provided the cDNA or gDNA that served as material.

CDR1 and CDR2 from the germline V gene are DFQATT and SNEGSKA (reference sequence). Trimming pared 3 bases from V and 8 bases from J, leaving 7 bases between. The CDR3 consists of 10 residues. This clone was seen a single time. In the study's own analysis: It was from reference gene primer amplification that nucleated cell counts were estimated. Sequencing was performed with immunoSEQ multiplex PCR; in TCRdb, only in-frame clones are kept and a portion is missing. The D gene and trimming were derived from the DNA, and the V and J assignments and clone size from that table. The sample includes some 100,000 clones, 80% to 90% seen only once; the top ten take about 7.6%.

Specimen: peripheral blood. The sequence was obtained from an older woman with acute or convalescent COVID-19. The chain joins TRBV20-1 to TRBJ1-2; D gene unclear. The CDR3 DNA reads TGCAGTGCTAGTACTATAGGCTACACCTTC. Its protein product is CSASTIGYTF.